The 30 T cell receptor beta chains listed next were all sequenced from one sample in a study of T cells after yellow fever vaccination. TCRdb re-called the 5' RACE reads through MiXCR, storing one row per CDR3 protein. The sample has 300,000 or so distinct CDR3 sequences, around 6.8% seen once; the top ten hold over 15%. The sample here was PBMCs, taken about 41 days after the first yellow fever vaccination. The origin of the receptors is a man aged 18 to 30 who received the YFV17D yellow fever vaccine.

The chain joins TRBV20-1 to TRBJ2-6; D might be TRBD1 (5 bases). V lost 7 bases, J lost 4 bases, and 14 bases lay in between. Germline V gene sequence: CDR1 DFQATT, CDR2 SNEGSKA (reference sequence). The CDR3 covers 14 residues. CDR3 nucleotides: TGCAGTGGGGGCCAGGGTCCGGGGGCCAACGTCCTGACTTTC. It codes for CSGGQGPGANVLTF.

The chain has TRBV5-1 and TRBJ2-7; 10 bases are shared with TRBD2. The V gene's germline CDR1 is SGHRS and CDR2 YFSETQ. The V segment lost 4 bases and the J segment 7 bases; nucleotides outside the gene matches: 11. The CDR3 spans 15 residues. CDR3 protein: CASSPPSGGAKEQYF. Here the CDR3 DNA reads TGCGCCAGCAGCCCGCCCAGCGGGGGGGCAAAAGAGCAGTACTTC.

This clonotype appeared a few times. This chain joins TRBV4-1 and TRBJ1-1; TRBD1 might be the D (6 bases). This CDR3 region has 12 residues. V gave up 2 bases and J gave up 12 bases, with 13 bases separating them. The germline gives CDR1 MGHRA, CDR2 YSYEKL. The CDR3 DNA sequence: TGCGCCAGCAGCCAAAGGGGGGAGTACACTTTCTTT. Protein product: CASSQRGEYTFF.

This clonotype has a handful of counts. The V gene is TRBV7-2, the J gene TRBJ2-3; no definite D call. This CDR3 contains 13 residues. The V gene lost 6 bases and the J gene lost 4 bases, with 11 bases spanning the gap. Germline V gene data show CDR1 as SGHTA and CDR2 as FQGNSA. The chain's CDR3 is CASRETGPDTQYF. CDR3 bases: TGTGCCAGCAGAGAGACGGGCCCAGATACGCAGTATTTT.

This clonotype showed up just a few times. The chain recombines TRBV14 with TRBJ2-3; 7 bases line up with TRBD1. Per germline, CDR1 SGHDN and CDR2 FVKESK. The junction had 8 bases not matched to a gene; V was cut back by 3 bases and J by 8 bases. The CDR3 loop spans 14 amino acids. The CDR3: CASSHNRGEATQYF. CDR3 sequence (DNA): TGTGCCAGCAGCCATAACAGGGGCGAGGCTACGCAGTATTTT.

The rearrangement uses TRBV10-3 and TRBJ2-7; TRBD1 agrees at 11 bases. This CDR3 is built from 14 residues. J gave up 5 bases and V 1 base, and 1 base lay outside the gene matches. Per germline, CDR1 ENHRY and CDR2 SYGVKD. CDR3 nucleotides: TGTGCCATCAGTGAGTTGGACAGGGGGCACGAGCAGTACTTC. This translates into CAISELDRGHEQYF.

The chain uses TRBV7-9 and TRBJ2-3; 7 bases line up with TRBD2. V shed 1 base and J 3 bases; nucleotides not matched to a gene: 7. Germline V gene lookup returns CDR1 SEHNR and CDR2 FQNEAQ (reference sequence). The CDR3 runs 16 residues. In DNA form, the CDR3 reads TGTGCCAGCAGCTTAGAGAAGCGGGGAGTTACAGATACGCAGTATTTT. Encoded protein: CASSLEKRGVTDTQYF.

The J gene is TRBJ2-1, the V gene TRBV28; possibly TRBD2 for D (7 bases). The V gene's germline CDR1 is MDHEN and CDR2 SYDVKM. The CDR3 extends over 17 amino acids. V lost 7 bases to trimming and J lost 4 bases, with 23 bases between them. CDR3 sequence (DNA): TGTGCCAGCACCGGGACTACACGGGACACTAGATACAATGAGCAGTTCTTC. Amino acid sequence: CASTGTTRDTRYNEQFF.

The chain couples TRBV19 to TRBJ2-3, with TRBD2 identical over 8 bases. V lost 6 bases and J lost 2; bases outside the gene matches: 10. The CDR3 length is 16 residues. Germline CDR1 is LNHDA and CDR2 is SQIVND (reference sequence). The chain's CDR3 is CASSAGGASATDTQYF. In DNA form, the CDR3 reads TGTGCCAGTAGCGCCGGGGGGGCCTCCGCCACAGATACGCAGTATTTT. The whole variable domain, filled in from reference TRBV19 and TRBJ2-3, reads DGGITQSPKYLFRKEGQNVTLSCEQNLNHDAMYWYRQDPGQGLRLIYYSQIVNDFQKGDIAEGYSVSREKKESFPLTVTSAQKNPTAFYLCASSAGGASATDTQYFGPGTRLTVL.

This clonotype was seen a few times. J is TRBJ2-7 and V is TRBV7-8; 10 nucleotides align to TRBD1. The junction had 5 bases not matched to a gene; V was cut back by 1 base and J by 2 bases. The CDR3 is 16 amino acids. From germline, CDR1 is SGHVS and CDR2 FQNEAQ. This chain's CDR3 is CASSLGTGQGTYEQYV. The CDR3 DNA reads TGTGCCAGCAGCTTAGGAACGGGACAGGGGACCTACGAGCAGTACGTC.

This clonotype came up many times. The rearrangement uses TRBV19 and TRBJ1-1; D is unclear. CDR1 is LNHDA, CDR2 SQIVND, per germline (reference sequence). With 3 bases removed from V and 2 bases from J, the gap between germline ends came to 10 bases. This CDR3 has 14 residues. Written as DNA, the CDR3 is TGTGCCAGTAGTATCCCGACGACAAACACTGAAGCTTTCTTT. Translating gives CASSIPTTNTEAFF. Supplemented by reference TRBV19 and TRBJ1-1, the full variable domain reads DGGITQSPKYLFRKEGQNVTLSCEQNLNHDAMYWYRQDPGQGLRLIYYSQIVNDFQKGDIAEGYSVSREKKESFPLTVTSAQKNPTAFYLCASSIPTTNTEAFFGQGTRLTVV.

This clonotype was seen a handful of times. This rearrangement joins TRBV4-3 to TRBJ2-2; 12 nucleotides line up with TRBD1. The ends lost 1 base at V and 5 bases at J; junction bases unmatched: 11. The CDR3 is 19 residues long. From germline, CDR1 is LGHNA and CDR2 YSLEER. CDR3 residues: CASSQGLPGQGASTGELFF. The DNA of the CDR3 is TGCGCCAGCAGCCAAGGTCTACCGGGACAGGGGGCGTCGACCGGGGAGCTGTTTTTT.

The sample holds a few counts of this clonotype. In nucleotides, the CDR3 is TGCGCCAGCGGTACAGGGTTCGGAAATGAAAAACTGTTTTTT. Encoded protein: CASGTGFGNEKLFF. The rearrangement links TRBV5-1 to TRBJ1-4; possible D gene TRBD1, 6 bases. Germline loops: CDR1 SGHRS, CDR2 YFSETQ. There are 14 residues in the CDR3. Trimming took off 7 bases at V and 5 bases at J, with 15 bases between the two ends.

In its sample, this clonotype was seen a few times. The rearrangement links TRBV10-3 to TRBJ2-5; 7 bases agree with TRBD2. The junction had 5 bases not matched to a gene; V was cut back by 3 bases and J by 4 bases. Germline CDR1 and CDR2: ENHRY and SYGVKD. The CDR3 length is 14 residues. The CDR3 DNA reads as TGTGCCATCAGTGACCAGGGAGGGGTAGAGACCCAGTACTTC. This sequence encodes CAISDQGGVETQYF.

This clonotype was observed a handful of times. V gene TRBV4-3 combines with J gene TRBJ1-2; D unclear. This CDR3 contains 16 residues. Trimming stripped 4 bases from V and 4 bases from J, with 19 bases between. Germline V gene lookup returns CDR1 LGHNA and CDR2 YSLEER. CDR3 in amino acids: CASSPPHRGEGYGYTF. CDR3 DNA sequence: TGCGCCAGCAGCCCGCCTCACCGGGGTGAAGGCTATGGCTACACCTTC.

This sequence joins TRBV27 and TRBJ1-2, with TRBD1 matching 10 bases. This CDR3 has 17 residues. The germline V gene has CDR1 MNHEY and CDR2 SMNVEV (reference sequence). Trimming took 2 bases from V and 2 from J; bases not matched to a gene: 8. CDR3 nucleotide sequence: TGTGCCAGCAGTTTACGAGGAGACAGGGGGCTCAACTATGGCTACACCTTC. Translating it yields CASSLRGDRGLNYGYTF.

The V call is TRBV7-2, the J call TRBJ2-2, with D possibly being TRBD1 or TRBD2 (6 bases each). Between the trimmed V and J ends, which lost 5 bases and 5 bases, there was a span of 15 bases. The CDR3 has 15 residues. Germline CDR1 SGHTA, CDR2 FQGNSA. The CDR3 DNA sequence: TGTGCCAGCAGCATCAGGAGGGGGAAGACCGGGGAGCTGTTTTTT. Protein sequence: CASSIRRGKTGELFF.

In its sample, this clonotype was seen many times. The chain joins TRBV7-6 to TRBJ2-5; 8 nucleotides line up with TRBD1. The CDR3 covers 16 residues. Germline loops: CDR1 SGHVS, CDR2 FNYEAQ. J gave up 5 bases and V 1 base, and 9 bases lay outside the gene matches. The CDR3 region has the DNA TGTGCCAGCAGCTTAGAATCCCAGGGGGCTGGGGAGACCCAGTACTTC. This encodes CASSLESQGAGETQYF.

In this sample, this clonotype turned up many times. V usage is TRBV20-1 and J usage is TRBJ2-7; 12 positions agree with TRBD2. Unmatched junction bases numbered 13, after V lost 1 base and J lost 6 bases. Germline lookup yields CDR1 DFQATT and CDR2 SNEGSKA (reference sequence). The CDR3 runs to 17 residues. CDR3 amino acids: CSARGLAGALGVGEQYF. The CDR3 nucleotides read TGCAGTGCTAGAGGACTAGCGGGGGCCTTAGGCGTTGGCGAGCAGTACTTC.

This clonotype was counted only a few times. The chain employs TRBV7-2 and TRBJ2-7, with D unresolved. V dropped 6 bases and J dropped 0 bases, with 21 bases sitting between them. The CDR3 sequence is 17 residues long. Germline CDR1 reads SGHTA; CDR2 reads FQGNSA. This CDR3 reads CASSPARSSSSSYEQYF. The CDR3 DNA follows: TGTGCCAGCAGTCCCGCCCGATCCTCCTCGAGCTCCTACGAGCAGTACTTC.

This clonotype has a count of ten or more. The chain has TRBV25-1 and TRBJ2-1, with 14 bases aligning to TRBD2. The V gene's germline CDR1 is MGHDK and CDR2 SYGVNS. V lost 4 bases to trimming and J lost 9 bases; unmatched junction nucleotides: 17. The CDR3 spans 19 residues. CDR3 coding DNA: TGTGCCAGCAGTGTGTTGACTAGCGGGGGGGCAAGCCCCTTTGGTGAGCAGTTCTTC. Translation: CASSVLTSGGASPFGEQFF.

The table lists this clonotype with a few counts. The CDR3 region has the DNA TGTGCCAGCCGCATTACCGGGGAGCTGTTTTTT. Protein product: CASRITGELFF. The gene calls are TRBV6-2 or TRBV6-3 and TRBJ2-2; no clear D gene. CDR1 is MNHEY and CDR2 is SVGEGT in the germline V gene. The CDR3 consists of 11 residues. Trimming cost V 8 bases and J 5 bases, with 6 bases left between them.

In its sample, this clonotype was seen a few times. The genes are TRBV6-2 or TRBV6-3 and TRBJ2-2; 10 nucleotides match TRBD1. The CDR3 covers 14 residues. Germline assignment: CDR1 MNHEY and CDR2 SVGEGT. V trimming: 8 bases; J trimming: 5 bases; junction bases outside the gene matches: 5. Written as DNA, the CDR3 is TGTGCCAGCGGCCGGACAGGGGGAACCGGGGAGCTGTTTTTT. Its protein is CASGRTGGTGELFF.

This clonotype occurred many times. J is TRBJ1-1 and V is TRBV20-1; D gene ambiguous. This CDR3 spans 12 amino acids. The germline V gene encodes CDR1 DFQATT and CDR2 SNEGSKA (reference sequence). V was cut by 1 base and J by 5 bases, with 8 bases left in between. In nucleotides, the CDR3 is TGCAGTGCTAGAGGAGTATGGACTGAAGCTTTCTTT. It codes for CSARGVWTEAFF.

This clonotype was found many times. The gene calls are TRBV4-1 and TRBJ2-2; 9 nucleotides line up with TRBD2. This CDR3 contains 15 residues. The V segment lost 4 bases and the J segment 3 bases; nucleotides outside the gene matches: 3. CDR1 is MGHRA and CDR2 is YSYEKL in the germline V gene. CDR3 protein: CASSRGLADTGELFF. The CDR3 bases are TGCGCCAGCAGCCGGGGACTAGCTGACACCGGGGAGCTGTTTTTT.

This clonotype was counted ten times or more. The V call is TRBV28, the J call TRBJ2-1; D assignment may be TRBD1 or TRBD2 (6 bases each). The CDR3 spans 16 residues. V dropped 5 bases and J dropped 0 bases, with 14 bases sitting between them. CDR1 is MDHEN, CDR2 SYDVKM, per germline. For the CDR3, the DNA is TGTGCCAGCAGTCCCACGGGGGCGAGCTCCTACAATGAGCAGTTCTTC. This gives the protein CASSPTGASSYNEQFF.

The table lists this clonotype with a few counts. The chain links TRBV28 to TRBJ2-2; no reliable D call. Germline loops: CDR1 MDHEN, CDR2 SYDVKM. This CDR3 is built from 15 residues. Trimming pared 3 bases from V and 0 bases from J, leaving 8 bases between. In nucleotides, the CDR3 is TGTGCCAGCAGTTTTCTTCTGACGAACACCGGGGAGCTGTTTTTT. It encodes CASSFLLTNTGELFF.

This clonotype was recorded many times. This chain uses TRBV5-1 with TRBJ2-1; 8 bases line up with TRBD2. Germline loops: CDR1 SGHRS, CDR2 YFSETQ. This CDR3 is 15 amino acids long. V dropped 0 bases and J dropped 7; count of bases not matched to a gene: 6. The CDR3 nucleotides are TGCGCCAGCAGCTTGGGTCCAGCGGGGGCAAATGAGCAGTTCTTC. This sequence encodes CASSLGPAGANEQFF.

This clonotype occurred many times. The chain links TRBV12-3 or TRBV12-4 to TRBJ2-5; D not resolved. This CDR3 is 12 amino acids long. V lost 6 bases and J lost 4, with 9 bases in between. The CDR3 loop reads CASSPQRETQYF. DNA for the CDR3: TGTGCCAGCAGCCCACAGAGAGAGACCCAGTACTTC.

Only a few counts were recorded for this clonotype. This rearrangement joins TRBV4-3 to TRBJ2-3; 11 positions agree with TRBD2. This CDR3 is 16 amino acids long. Germline assignment: CDR1 LGHNA and CDR2 YSLEER. The J segment lost 4 bases and the V segment lost 0 bases, leaving 3 bases of the junction unmatched. CDR3 amino acids: CASSQEVLAGADTQYF. In DNA form, the CDR3 reads TGCGCCAGCAGCCAAGAGGTACTAGCGGGGGCAGATACGCAGTATTTT.